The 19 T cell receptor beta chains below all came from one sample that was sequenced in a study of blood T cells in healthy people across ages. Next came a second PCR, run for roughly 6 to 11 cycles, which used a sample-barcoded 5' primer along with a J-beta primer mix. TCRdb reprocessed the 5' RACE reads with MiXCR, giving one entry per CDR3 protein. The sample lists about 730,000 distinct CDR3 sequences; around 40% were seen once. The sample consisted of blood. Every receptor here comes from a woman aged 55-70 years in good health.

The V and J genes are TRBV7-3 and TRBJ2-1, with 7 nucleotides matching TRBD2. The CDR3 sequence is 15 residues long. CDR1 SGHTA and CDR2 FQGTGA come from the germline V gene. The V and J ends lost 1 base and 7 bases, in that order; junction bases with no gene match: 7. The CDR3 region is CASSLMGGSGNEQFF. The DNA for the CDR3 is TGTGCCAGCAGCTTAATGGGGGGGAGTGGGAATGAGCAGTTCTTC.

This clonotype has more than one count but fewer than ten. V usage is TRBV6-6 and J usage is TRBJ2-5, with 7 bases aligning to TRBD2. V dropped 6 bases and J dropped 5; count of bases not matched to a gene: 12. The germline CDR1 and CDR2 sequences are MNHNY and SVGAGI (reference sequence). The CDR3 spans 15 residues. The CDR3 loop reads CASRIAGRLGETQYF. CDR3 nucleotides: TGTGCCAGCAGAATAGCGGGTCGGTTGGGGGAGACCCAGTACTTC.

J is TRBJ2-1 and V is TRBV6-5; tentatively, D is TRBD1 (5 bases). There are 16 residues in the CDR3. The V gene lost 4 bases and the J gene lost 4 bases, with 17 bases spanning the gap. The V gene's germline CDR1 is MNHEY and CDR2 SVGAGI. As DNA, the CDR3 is TGTGCCAGCAGTTTTCAAGGGCAGGGTTATTACAATGAGCAGTTCTTC. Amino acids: CASSFQGQGYYNEQFF.

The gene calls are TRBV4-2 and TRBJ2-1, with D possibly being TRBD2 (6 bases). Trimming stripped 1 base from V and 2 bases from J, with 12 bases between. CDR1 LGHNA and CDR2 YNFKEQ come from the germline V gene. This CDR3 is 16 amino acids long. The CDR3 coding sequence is TGTGCCAGCAGCCAAGGTGGGGCTAGCGCCTACAATGAGCAGTTCTTC. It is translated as CASSQGGASAYNEQFF.

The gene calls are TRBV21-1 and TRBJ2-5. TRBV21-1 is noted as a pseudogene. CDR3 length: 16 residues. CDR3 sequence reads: CASSKGGSQVQETQYF. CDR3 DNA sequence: TGTGCCAGCAGCAAAGGCGGCAGCCAAGTCCAAGAGACCCAGTACTTC.

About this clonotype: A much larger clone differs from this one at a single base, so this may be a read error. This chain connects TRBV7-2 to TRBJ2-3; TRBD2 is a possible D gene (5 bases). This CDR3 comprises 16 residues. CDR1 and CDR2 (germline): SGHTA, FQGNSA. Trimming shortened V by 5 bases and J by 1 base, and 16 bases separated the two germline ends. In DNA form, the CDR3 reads TGTGCCAGCAGCCCGCCCGGGATCCGATGCACAGATACGCAGTATTTT. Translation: CASSPPGIRCTDTQYF.

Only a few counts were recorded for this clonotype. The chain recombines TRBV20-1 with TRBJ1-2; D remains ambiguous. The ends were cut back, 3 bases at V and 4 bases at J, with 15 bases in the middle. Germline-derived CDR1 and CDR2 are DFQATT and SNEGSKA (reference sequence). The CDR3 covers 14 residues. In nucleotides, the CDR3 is TGCAGTGCTAGTGACCCTTTGAGGGTCTATGGCTACACCTTC. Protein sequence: CSASDPLRVYGYTF.

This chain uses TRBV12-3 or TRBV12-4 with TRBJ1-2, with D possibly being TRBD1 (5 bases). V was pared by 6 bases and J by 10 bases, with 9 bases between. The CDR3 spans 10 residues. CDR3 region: CASSGGAYTF. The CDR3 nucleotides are TGTGCCAGCAGCGGGGGTGCCTACACCTTC.

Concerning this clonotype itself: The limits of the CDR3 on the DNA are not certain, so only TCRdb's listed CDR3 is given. This chain's CDR3 is CASSWASGANVPTF. This chain links TRBV6-2 or TRBV6-3 with TRBJ2-6. From germline, CDR1 is MNHEY and CDR2 SVGEGT. The CDR3 has 14 residues if both end residues are counted.

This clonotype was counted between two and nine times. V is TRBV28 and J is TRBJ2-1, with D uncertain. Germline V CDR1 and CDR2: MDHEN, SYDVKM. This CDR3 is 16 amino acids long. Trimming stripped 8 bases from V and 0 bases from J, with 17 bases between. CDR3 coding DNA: TGTGCCAGCCGCCTTCAGCTGGCGATCTCCTACAATGAGCAGTTCTTC. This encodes CASRLQLAISYNEQFF.

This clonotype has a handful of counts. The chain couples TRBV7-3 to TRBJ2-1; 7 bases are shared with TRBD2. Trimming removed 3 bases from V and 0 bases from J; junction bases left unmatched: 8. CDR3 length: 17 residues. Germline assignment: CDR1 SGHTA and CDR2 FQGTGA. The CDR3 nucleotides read TGTGCCAGCAGCTTTGGGGGAGGGCGGAGCTCCTACAATGAGCAGTTCTTC. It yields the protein CASSFGGGRSSYNEQFF.

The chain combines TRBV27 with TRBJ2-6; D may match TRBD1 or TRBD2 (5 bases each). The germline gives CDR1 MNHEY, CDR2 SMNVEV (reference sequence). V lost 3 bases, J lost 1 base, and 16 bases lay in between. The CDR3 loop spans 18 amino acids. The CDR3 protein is CASSFLGDGASGANVLTF. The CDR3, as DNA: TGTGCCAGCAGTTTCTTAGGGGACGGAGCTTCTGGGGCCAACGTCCTGACTTTC.

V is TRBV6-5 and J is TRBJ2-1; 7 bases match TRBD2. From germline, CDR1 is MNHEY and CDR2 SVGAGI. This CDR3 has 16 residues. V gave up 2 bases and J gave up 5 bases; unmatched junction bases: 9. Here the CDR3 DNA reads TGTGCCAGCAGTTACCGTTTCAGCGGGAAAGACAATGAGCAGTTCTTC. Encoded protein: CASSYRFSGKDNEQFF.

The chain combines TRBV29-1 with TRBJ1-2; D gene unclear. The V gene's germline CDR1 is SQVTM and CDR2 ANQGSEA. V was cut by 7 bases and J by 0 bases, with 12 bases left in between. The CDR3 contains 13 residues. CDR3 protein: CSAGPGPNYGYTF. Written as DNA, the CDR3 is TGCAGCGCCGGCCCCGGCCCTAACTATGGCTACACCTTC.

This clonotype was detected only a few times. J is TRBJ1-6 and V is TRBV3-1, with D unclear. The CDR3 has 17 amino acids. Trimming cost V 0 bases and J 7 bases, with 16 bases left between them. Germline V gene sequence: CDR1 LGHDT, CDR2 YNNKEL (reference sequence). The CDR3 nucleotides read TGTGCCAGCAGCCAAGATTGGCGGTCTGGCGTGAATTCACCCCTCCACTTT. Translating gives CASSQDWRSGVNSPLHF. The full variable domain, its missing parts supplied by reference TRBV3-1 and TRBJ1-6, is DTAVSQTPKYLVTQMGNDKSIKCEQNLGHDTMYWYKQDSKKFLKIMFSYNNKELIINETVPNRFSPKSPDKAHLNLHINSLELGDSAVYFCASSQDWRSGVNSPLHFGNGTRLTVT.

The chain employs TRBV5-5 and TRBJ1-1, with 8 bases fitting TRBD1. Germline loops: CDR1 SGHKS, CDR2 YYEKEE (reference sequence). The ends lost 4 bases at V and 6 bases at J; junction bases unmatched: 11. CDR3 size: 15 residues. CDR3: CASSLWDRRWAEAFF. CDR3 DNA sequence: TGTGCCAGCAGCCTTTGGGACAGGAGGTGGGCTGAAGCTTTCTTT.

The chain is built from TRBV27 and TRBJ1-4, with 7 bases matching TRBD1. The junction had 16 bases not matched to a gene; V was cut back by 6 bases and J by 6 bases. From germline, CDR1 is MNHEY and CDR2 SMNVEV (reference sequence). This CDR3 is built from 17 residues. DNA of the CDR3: TGTGCCAGCAGCTACCGACAGGGCCCGCCGGAGGATGAAAAACTGTTTTTT. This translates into CASSYRQGPPEDEKLFF. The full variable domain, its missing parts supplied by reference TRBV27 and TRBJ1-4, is EAQVTQNPRYLITVTGKKLTVTCSQNMNHEYMSWYRQDPGLGLRQIYYSMNVEVTDKGDVPEGYKVSRKEKRNFPLILESPSPNQTSLYFCASSYRQGPPEDEKLFFGSGTQLSVL.

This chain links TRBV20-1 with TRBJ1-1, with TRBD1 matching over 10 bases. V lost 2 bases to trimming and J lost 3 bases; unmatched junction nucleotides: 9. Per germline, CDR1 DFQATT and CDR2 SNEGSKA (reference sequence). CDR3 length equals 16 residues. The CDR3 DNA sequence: TGCAGTGCTAGATCCGGGACAGGGGTAACTGACACTGAAGCTTTCTTT. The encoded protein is CSARSGTGVTDTEAFF.

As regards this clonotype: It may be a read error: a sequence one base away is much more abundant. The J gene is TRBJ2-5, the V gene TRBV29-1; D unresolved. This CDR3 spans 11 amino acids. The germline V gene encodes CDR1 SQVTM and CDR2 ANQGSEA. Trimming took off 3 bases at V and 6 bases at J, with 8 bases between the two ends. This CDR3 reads CSVDRAKTQYF. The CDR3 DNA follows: TGCAGCGTTGACAGAGCGAAGACCCAGTACTTC.